This TCR beta chain was sequenced during a study of shared clonotypes between healthy human individuals. Across the whole study: Samples came from two female and a few male donors aged 18 to 49. Study findings and constraints: Relative to clonotypes present in all four donors, those not shared had lower generation probabilities. Naive subsets usually exceeded memory subsets in estimated richness.

The repertoire was sequenced with immunoSEQ multiplex PCR; TCRdb's copy has only in-frame clones and lacks some. The table lists under 2.5 million clones, 85% to 95% of them singletons, with about 0.36% in the top ten. This CDR3 region has 14 residues. Comment on this clone: The target antigen is unknown.

The V gene is TRBV21-1, the J gene TRBJ2-5; the DNA was not used to check the table's D call, TRBD1. TRBV21-1 is classified as a pseudogene. Sequencing was performed on naive CD4+ T cells from PBMCs. Described subset: CD45RA+ positively selected. The clonotype originates from a man aged 18 to 29 in good health. Some clones in this sample may be carry-over from other donors' samples. CDR3 DNA: TGTGCCAGCAGCAAGGGCGACAGACAAGAGACCCAGTACTTC. Translation gives CASSKGDRQETQYF.